This T cell receptor beta chain originates from a study of T cell responses to AZD1222 COVID-19 vaccine. In regard to this clone: What it binds is unknown.

TCRdb's copy holds only in-frame clones and misses some; the assay was immunoSEQ multiplex PCR. The data show 96,000 or so clones, about 89% seen once. Study-level results: Nearly half of unique spike-specific TCRs reportedly avoided B.1.351 and B.1.1.7 mutated regions. Elevations in Spike-specific TCR breadth and depth followed administration of two AZD1222 doses. The donor group comprised mostly white British people and more females; the analysis possibly underestimated clonal diversity.

V was pared by 6 bases and J by 1 base, with 12 bases between. The CDR3 totals 15 residues. Germline CDR1 is MDHEN and CDR2 is SYDVKM. This specimen was peripheral blood, taken on day 0 of AZD1222 vaccination. This clonotype was obtained from an adult in good health. The chain joins TRBV28 to TRBJ2-2, with D perhaps given as TRBD1 or TRBD2 (6 bases each). The CDR3: CASRKGGGNTGELFF. In nucleotides, the CDR3 is TGTGCCAGCAGGAAGGGGGGAGGGAACACCGGGGAGCTGTTTTTT.